This T cell receptor beta chain was found in a study of T cells in localized non-small cell lung cancer. Points from the study as a whole: Adjacent lung had a median around 60 of the 100 largest tumor clones.

Germline V CDR1 and CDR2: SGHNT, YYREEE (reference sequence). Trimming pared 10 bases from V and 7 bases from J, leaving 18 bases between. The CDR3 loop spans 12 amino acids. Notes on this clone: The antigen remains undetermined.

This table comes from immunoSEQ multiplex PCR, and its TCRdb copy is limited to in-frame clones, with some not included. The table has 25,000 to 30,000 clones, 85% to 95% seen once; the top ten hold roughly 31%. The source is a female donor at least 60 years old with stage I lung adenocarcinoma. The source was peripheral blood, collected before any cancer treatment. The J gene is TRBJ2-7, the V gene TRBV5-4; no clear D. The DNA of the CDR3 is TGTGCCCCCAGCTTTGAAGGGCGTGAGCAGTACTTC. It specifies CAPSFEGREQYF.